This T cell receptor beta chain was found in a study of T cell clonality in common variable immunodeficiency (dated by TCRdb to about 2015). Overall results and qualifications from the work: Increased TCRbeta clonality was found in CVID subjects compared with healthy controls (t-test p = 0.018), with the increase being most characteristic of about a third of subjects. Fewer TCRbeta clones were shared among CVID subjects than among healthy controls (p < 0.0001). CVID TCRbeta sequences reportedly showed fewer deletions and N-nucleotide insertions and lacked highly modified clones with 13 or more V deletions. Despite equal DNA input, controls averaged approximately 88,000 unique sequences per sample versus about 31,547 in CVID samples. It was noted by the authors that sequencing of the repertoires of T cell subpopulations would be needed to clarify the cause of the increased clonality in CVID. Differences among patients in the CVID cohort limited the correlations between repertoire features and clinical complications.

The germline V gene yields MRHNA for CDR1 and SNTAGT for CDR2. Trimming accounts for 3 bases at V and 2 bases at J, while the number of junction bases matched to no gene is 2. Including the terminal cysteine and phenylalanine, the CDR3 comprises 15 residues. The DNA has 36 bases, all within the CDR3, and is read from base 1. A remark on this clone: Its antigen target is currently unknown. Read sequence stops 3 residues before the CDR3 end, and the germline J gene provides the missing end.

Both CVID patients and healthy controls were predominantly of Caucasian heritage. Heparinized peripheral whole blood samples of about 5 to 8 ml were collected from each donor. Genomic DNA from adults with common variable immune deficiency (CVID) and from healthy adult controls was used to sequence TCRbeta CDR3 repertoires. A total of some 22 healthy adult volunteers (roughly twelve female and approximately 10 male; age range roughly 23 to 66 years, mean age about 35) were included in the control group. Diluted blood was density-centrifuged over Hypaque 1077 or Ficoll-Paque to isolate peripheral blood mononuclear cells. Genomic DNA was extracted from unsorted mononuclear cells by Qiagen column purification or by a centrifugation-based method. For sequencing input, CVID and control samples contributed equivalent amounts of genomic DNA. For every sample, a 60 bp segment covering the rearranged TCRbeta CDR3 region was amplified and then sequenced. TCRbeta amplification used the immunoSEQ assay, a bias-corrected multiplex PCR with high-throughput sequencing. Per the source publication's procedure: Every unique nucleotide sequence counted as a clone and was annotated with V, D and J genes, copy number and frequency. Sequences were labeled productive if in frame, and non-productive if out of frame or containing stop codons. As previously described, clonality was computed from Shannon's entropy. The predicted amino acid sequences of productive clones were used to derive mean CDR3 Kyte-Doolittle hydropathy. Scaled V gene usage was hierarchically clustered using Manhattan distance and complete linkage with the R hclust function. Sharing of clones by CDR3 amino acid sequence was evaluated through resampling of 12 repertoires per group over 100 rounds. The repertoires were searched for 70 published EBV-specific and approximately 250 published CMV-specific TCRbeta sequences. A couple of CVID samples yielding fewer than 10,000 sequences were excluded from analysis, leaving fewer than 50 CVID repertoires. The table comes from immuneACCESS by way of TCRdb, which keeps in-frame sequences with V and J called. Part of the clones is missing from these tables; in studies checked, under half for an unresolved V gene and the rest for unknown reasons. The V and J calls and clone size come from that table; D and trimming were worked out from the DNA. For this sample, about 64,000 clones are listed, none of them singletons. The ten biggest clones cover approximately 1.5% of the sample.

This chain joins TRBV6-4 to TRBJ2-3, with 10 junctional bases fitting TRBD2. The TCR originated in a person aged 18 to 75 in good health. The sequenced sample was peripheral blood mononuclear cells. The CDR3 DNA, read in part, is TGTGCCAGCAGTGAACTAGCGGGGACCACAGATACG. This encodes CASSELAGTTDT. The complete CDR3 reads CASSELAGTTDTQYF.